These T cell receptor beta chains were read from a single sample in a study of blood T cell repertoires in COVID-19. Sequencing used immunoSEQ multiplex PCR; TCRdb keeps in-frame clones, though not all of them. Here the sample spans about 130,000 clones, about 86% being singletons. The specimen was PBMCs or T cells enriched from blood (not recorded which). Receptors originate from a man between 40 and 49 years old with acute COVID-19. The CDR3 runs from the conserved cysteine through the conserved F or W. A D gene is named only where the DNA matches it firmly. Rows give clone size only sometimes, using once, few, many, or a class for an expanded clone.

j_call,clone_size,v_call,d_call,cdr3_aa,cdr3_nt
TRBJ2-3,.,TRBV24-1,TRBD1,CATSEAPQGAAADTQYF,TGTGCCACCAGTGAAGCCCCCCAGGGGGCAGCGGCAGATACGCAGTATTTT
TRBJ1-1,.,TRBV12-3/TRBV12-4,.,CASSFQSNTEAFF,TGTGCCAGCAGTTTTCAGTCAAACACTGAAGCTTTCTTT
TRBJ2-3,.,TRBV7-3,TRBD2,CASSHQAGGSTDTQYF,TGTGCCAGCAGCCACCAAGCGGGGGGGAGCACAGATACGCAGTATTTT
TRBJ2-1,.,TRBV24-1,TRBD2,CATSDFRLAGRSNEQFF,TGTGCCACCAGTGATTTTAGACTAGCGGGGAGGAGCAATGAGCAGTTCTTC
TRBJ1-1,.,TRBV29-1,.,CSVERSMNTEAFF,TGCAGCGTTGAAAGGAGTATGAACACTGAAGCTTTCTTT
TRBJ2-2,.,TRBV24-1,.,CAVGAGLVTGELFF,TGTGCCGTCGGCGCGGGTTTGGTCACCGGGGAGCTGTTTTTT
TRBJ2-7,.,TRBV19,.,CASSAGYEQYF,TGTGCCAGTAGTGCGGGGTACGAGCAGTACTTC
TRBJ1-5,.,TRBV7-8,TRBD1,CASSLGGQGNQPQHF,TGTGCCAGCAGCTTAGGGGGACAGGGGAATCAGCCCCAGCATTTT
TRBJ1-3,.,TRBV3-1/TRBV3-2,.,CASSQGQSSGNTIYF,TGTGCCAGCAGCCAAGGACAGAGCTCTGGAAACACCATATATTTT
TRBJ2-7,.,TRBV3-1/TRBV3-2,.,CASSQGFGSQTRWDEQYF,TGTGCCAGCAGCCAAGGTTTTGGGTCTCAGACAAGGTGGGACGAGCAGTACTTC
TRBJ1-2,.,TRBV10-2,.,CASSDTGSFYGYTF,TGCGCCAGCAGTGACACGGGATCATTCTATGGCTACACCTTC
TRBJ1-4,.,TRBV19,TRBD1,CASYRGRGDEKLFF,TGTGCCAGTTACAGGGGGCGCGGGGATGAAAAACTGTTTTTT
TRBJ1-1,.,TRBV5-1,.,CASSLAAGLNTEAFF,TGCGCCAGCAGCTTGGCTGCAGGGTTGAACACTGAAGCTTTCTTT
TRBJ1-3,.,TRBV6-5,.,CASRQAAGNTIYF,TGTGCCAGCAGACAGGCGGCCGGAAACACCATATATTTT
TRBJ2-7,.,TRBV1,.,CTSILTGESEQYF,TGCACCAGCATTTTAACGGGAGAATCCGAGCAGTACTTC
TRBJ1-3,.,TRBV11-2,.,CASSWGGRPSGNTIYF,TGTGCCAGCAGCTGGGGGGGACGGCCCTCTGGAAACACCATATATTTT
TRBJ2-1,.,TRBV7-9,.,CASKSGPGGDEQFF,TGTGCCAGCAAGTCGGGGCCCGGGGGAGATGAGCAGTTCTTC
TRBJ2-7,.,TRBV6-5,.,CASSYLTGDYEQYF,TGTGCCAGCAGTTACCTAACCGGGGACTACGAGCAGTACTTC
TRBJ2-7,.,TRBV5-1,TRBD1,CASSSGTGIFEQYF,TGCGCCAGCAGTTCCGGGACAGGGATCTTCGAGCAGTACTTC
TRBJ2-5,once,TRBV24-1,TRBD2,CATSEAGQETQYF,TGTGCCACCAGTGAAGCGGGGCAAGAGACCCAGTACTTC
TRBJ1-2,.,TRBV6-5,TRBD1,CASFNRGSGYTF,TGTGCCAGCTTTAACAGGGGTAGTGGCTACACCTTC
TRBJ2-3,.,TRBV2,TRBD2,CASSATSGGADTQYF,TGTGCCAGCAGTGCGACTAGCGGGGGGGCAGATACGCAGTATTTT
TRBJ2-7,.,TRBV9,.,CASTRSESGYEQYF,TGTGCCAGCACCCGTAGCGAGTCAGGCTACGAGCAGTACTTC
TRBJ1-2,.,TRBV10-3,TRBD1,CAISLGQGGNGYTF,TGTGCCATCAGCCTTGGACAGGGTGGTAATGGCTACACCTTC
TRBJ1-2,.,TRBV6-5,.,CAIKREGGGYTF,TGTGCCATTAAAAGGGAGGGGGGTGGCTACACCTTC
TRBJ2-3,.,TRBV6-5,TRBD2,CASSYAGGPIDTQYF,TGTGCCAGCAGTTACGCGGGGGGGCCCATAGATACGCAGTATTTT
TRBJ1-1,.,TRBV18,TRBD1,CASSLHLPGTGNTEAFF,TGTGCCAGCTCACTGCACCTTCCCGGGACAGGGAACACTGAAGCTTTCTTT
TRBJ1-4,.,TRBV29-1,.,CSVEGPEKLFF,TGCAGCGTTGAAGGGCCGGAAAAACTGTTTTTT
TRBJ2-3,.,TRBV11-3,.,CASRGNTDTQYF,TGTGCCAGCCGGGGGAACACAGATACGCAGTATTTT
TRBJ2-1,.,TRBV30,.,CACHPSPNNEQFF,TGTGCCTGTCATCCGAGCCCCAACAATGAGCAGTTCTTC
TRBJ2-1,.,TRBV6-5,.,CASGGRQGVFNEQFF,TGTGCCAGCGGGGGGAGGCAGGGGGTATTCAATGAGCAGTTCTTC
TRBJ2-3,.,TRBV7-2,TRBD2,CASSLGLDGDTQYF,TGTGCCAGCAGCTTGGGACTAGATGGGGATACGCAGTATTTT
TRBJ1-1,.,TRBV18,.,CASSPLGTEAFF,TGTGCCAGCTCACCCCTCGGCACTGAAGCTTTCTTT
TRBJ1-4,.,TRBV3-1/TRBV3-2,.,CASSPPGGGGTDEKLFF,TGTGCCAGCAGCCCCCCCGGGGGCGGGGGAACGGATGAAAAACTGTTTTTT
TRBJ2-7,.,TRBV27,TRBD2,CASSLKGRTSGFASYEQYF,TGTGCCAGCAGTTTAAAGGGACGGACTAGCGGATTTGCGTCCTACGAGCAGTACTTC
TRBJ1-2,.,TRBV5-8,TRBD1,CASSLDRGTGYTF,TGTGCCAGCAGCTTGGACAGGGGGACGGGCTACACCTTC
TRBJ1-3,once,TRBV15,.,CATSSRGSGNTIYF,TGTGCCACCAGCTCCAGGGGCTCTGGAAACACCATATATTTT
TRBJ2-5,.,TRBV27,TRBD2,CASESTSGGAETQYF,TGTGCCAGCGAATCGACTAGCGGGGGGGCAGAGACCCAGTACTTC
TRBJ1-4,.,TRBV27,.,CASSSLGGNEKLFF,TGTGCCAGCAGTTCGTTGGGAGGAAATGAAAAACTGTTTTTT
TRBJ2-6,.,TRBV15,.,CATSRGEGAGANVLTF,TGTGCCACCAGCAGAGGTGAAGGGGCTGGGGCCAACGTCCTGACTTTC
TRBJ1-5,.,TRBV18,TRBD1,CASSPNRGKEPQHF,TGTGCCAGCTCCCCAAACAGGGGCAAGGAGCCCCAGCATTTT
TRBJ1-2,few,TRBV29-1,.,CSAHRQIYGYTF,TGCAGCGCCCACAGGCAGATTTATGGCTACACCTTC
TRBJ1-6,few,TRBV5-1,.,CASSNRGSYNSPLHF,TGCGCCAGCAGCAACCGGGGCTCCTATAATTCACCCCTCCACTTT
TRBJ1-5,.,TRBV5-1,.,CASSLEAGEQPQHF,TGCGCCAGCAGCTTGGAGGCGGGGGAACAGCCCCAGCATTTT
TRBJ1-4,.,TRBV7-9,TRBD1,CASSSTGGHEKLFF,TGTGCCAGCAGCTCGACAGGGGGTCATGAAAAACTGTTTTTT
TRBJ1-4,.,TRBV5-1,.,CASSSGGTGNEKLFF,TGCGCCAGCAGCTCGGGAGGCACTGGTAATGAAAAACTGTTTTTT
TRBJ2-2,.,TRBV7-6,TRBD2,CASSPGLAGENTGELFF,TGTGCCAGCAGCCCGGGACTAGCGGGAGAGAACACCGGGGAGCTGTTTTTT
TRBJ2-7,.,TRBV6-5,.,CASSYAAGQGTEQYF,TGTGCCAGCAGTTATGCGGCCGGGCAGGGTACCGAGCAGTACTTC
TRBJ2-1,.,TRBV24-1,TRBD2,CATSVTSGSLGDEQFF,TGTGCCACCAGTGTAACTAGCGGGAGTCTCGGGGATGAGCAGTTCTTC